Shown below are 23 T cell receptor beta chains from a single sample sequenced in a study of blood T cell repertoires in COVID-19. Profiled with immunoSEQ multiplex PCR; TCRdb holds only in-frame clones, not every one. This table holds roughly 180,000 clones, 75% to 80% found once. Sequencing input: peripheral blood. These receptor sequences come from a woman aged 45 to 65 with active or convalescent COVID-19.

V and J are TRBV7-3 and TRBJ2-7, with 11 positions matching TRBD2. J lost 6 bases, V lost 3 bases, and 1 base had no gene match. The V gene's germline CDR1 is SGHTA and CDR2 FQGTGA. The CDR3 has 13 amino acids. Written as DNA, the CDR3 is TGTGCCAGCAGCTTCGGGACTAGCGGCGAGCAGTACTTC. It yields the protein CASSFGTSGEQYF.

The chain couples TRBV9 to TRBJ2-6, with 9 bases that match TRBD1. J gave up 1 base and V 3 bases, and 8 bases lay outside the gene matches. The CDR3 has 18 amino acids. The V gene's germline CDR1 is SGDLS and CDR2 YYNGEE. CDR3 bases: TGTGCCAGCAGCGCAGGGAAGACAGGGGGATCTGGGGCCAACGTCCTGACTTTC. Protein: CASSAGKTGGSGANVLTF.

The chain is built from TRBV18 and TRBJ1-5; the match to TRBD1 covers 8 bases. This CDR3 is built from 15 residues. V was clipped by 4 bases and J by 3 bases; unmatched bases: 5. Germline loops: CDR1 KGHSH, CDR2 LQKENI. CDR3 region: CASSLGTGSNQPQHF. The CDR3 bases are TGTGCCAGCTCACTTGGGACAGGCTCCAATCAGCCCCAGCATTTT.

This chain links TRBV6-6 with TRBJ2-5; the D gene is possibly TRBD1 (6 bases). Germline values: CDR1 MNHNY, CDR2 SVGAGI (reference sequence). The V end lost 6 bases, the J end lost 5 bases, and 16 bases lay between the germline ends. The CDR3 extends over 14 amino acids. In nucleotides, the CDR3 is TGTGCCAGCAGCACCGGACAGTTCAGGGAGACCCAGTACTTC. Translated, it gives CASSTGQFRETQYF.

The chain links TRBV2 to TRBJ1-3, with D perhaps TRBD1 (5 bases). Trimming pared 5 bases from V and 1 base from J, leaving 18 bases between. This CDR3 has 17 residues. The V gene's germline CDR1 is SNHLY and CDR2 FYNNEI. DNA of the CDR3: TGTGCCAGCAGTTCCCCGGTTGGGGGGATTTCTGGAAACACCATATATTTT. Its translation: CASSSPVGGISGNTIYF.

V gene TRBV4-3 combines with J gene TRBJ2-7; 8 positions agree with TRBD2. Germline CDR1 reads LGHNA; CDR2 reads YSLEER. This CDR3 is 20 amino acids long. J was trimmed by 3 bases and V by 3 bases; bases with no gene match: 22. The CDR3 reads CASSQRRTSGFTEGGYEQYF. CDR3 DNA: TGCGCCAGCAGCCAGAGGAGAACTAGCGGATTCACAGAGGGGGGCTACGAGCAGTACTTC.

This chain uses TRBV5-1 with TRBJ2-7; D may be TRBD2 (5 bases). From germline, CDR1 is SGHRS and CDR2 YFSETQ. The V gene lost 4 bases and the J gene lost 5 bases, with 19 bases spanning the gap. This CDR3 contains 15 residues. CDR3 protein: CASSPLPRDGNEQYF. DNA of the CDR3: TGCGCCAGCAGCCCCCTCCCGAGGGATGGAAACGAGCAGTACTTC.

V usage is TRBV11-1 and J usage is TRBJ1-1; no definite D call. Germline V CDR1 and CDR2: SGHAT, FQDESV (reference sequence). The CDR3 has 13 residues. Trimming removed 3 bases at V and 2 bases at J, with 7 bases between. This CDR3 reads CASSFAYNTEAFF. DNA for the CDR3: TGTGCCAGCAGCTTCGCCTATAACACTGAAGCTTTCTTT. The entire variable domain, with the rest obtained from reference TRBV11-1 and TRBJ1-1, is as follows: EAEVAQSPRYKITEKSQAVAFWCDPISGHATLYWYRQILGQGPELLVQFQDESVVDDSQLPKDRFSAERLKGVDSTLKIQPAELGDSAMYLCASSFAYNTEAFFGQGTRLTVV.

This rearrangement joins TRBV4-3 to TRBJ2-1, with 14 positions matching TRBD2. The CDR3 sequence is 18 residues long. Germline CDR1 is LGHNA and CDR2 is YSLEER. V was pared by 0 bases and J by 7 bases, with 8 bases of the junction left unmatched. The chain's CDR3 is CASSQEARTSGRPNEQFF. In nucleotides, the CDR3 is TGCGCCAGCAGCCAAGAAGCAAGGACTAGCGGGAGGCCGAATGAGCAGTTCTTC.

This clone was observed a few times. The same CDR3 also results from other DNA sequences found in this sample. The chain employs TRBV9 and TRBJ2-3, with D maybe TRBD1 (5 bases). Trimming removed 1 base at V and 3 bases at J, with 6 bases between. In germline, CDR1 is SGDLS, CDR2 YYNGEE. This CDR3 has 13 amino acids. As DNA, the CDR3 is TGTGCCAGCAGCGTAACAGGTACAGATACGCAGTATTTT. It encodes CASSVTGTDTQYF.

The rearrangement links TRBV28 to TRBJ2-3, with D unclear. Germline lookup yields CDR1 MDHEN and CDR2 SYDVKM. CDR3 length: 13 residues. Trimming shortened V by 8 bases and J by 2 bases, and 11 bases separated the two germline ends. The CDR3 DNA reads TGTGCCAGCGCAATAAGACACACAGATACGCAGTATTTT. Residues: CASAIRHTDTQYF. The entire variable domain, with the rest obtained from reference TRBV28 and TRBJ2-3, is as follows: DVKVTQSSRYLVKRTGEKVFLECVQDMDHENMFWYRQDPGLGLRLIYFSYDVKMKEKGDIPEGYSVSREKKERFSLILESASTNQTSMYLCASAIRHTDTQYFGPGTRLTVL.

The gene calls are TRBV20-1 and TRBJ1-6; D remains unclear. The CDR3 length is 12 residues. The V gene lost 3 bases and the J gene lost 7 bases, with 7 bases spanning the gap. The germline gives CDR1 DFQATT, CDR2 SNEGSKA (reference sequence). Here the CDR3 DNA reads TGCAGTGCTAGTGACCAGAATTCACCCCTCCACTTT. Encoded protein: CSASDQNSPLHF.

The rearrangement links TRBV7-9 to TRBJ2-5; TRBD1 is a possible D gene (6 bases). Germline V gives CDR1 SEHNR, CDR2 FQNEAQ (reference sequence). This CDR3 spans 16 amino acids. V was clipped by 6 bases and J by 5 bases, with 22 bases between them. CDR3 loop: CASSPQDRSGPETQYF. CDR3 bases: TGTGCCAGCAGTCCTCAAGACAGGTCCGGGCCGGAGACCCAGTACTTC.

V and J are TRBV19 and TRBJ1-6, with TRBD1 matching over 12 bases. The length of the CDR3 is 19 residues. Trimming at V came to 0 bases and at J to 5 bases, leaving 8 bases not matched to a gene. CDR1 LNHDA and CDR2 SQIVND come from the germline V gene (reference sequence). CDR3 region: CASSIDGTGGRWNNSPLHF. In nucleotides, the CDR3 is TGTGCCAGTAGTATAGATGGGACAGGGGGCCGATGGAATAATTCACCCCTCCACTTT.

This clone showed up just once. The J gene is TRBJ1-5, the V gene TRBV28, with D perhaps TRBD1 (6 bases). Germline V gene sequence: CDR1 MDHEN, CDR2 SYDVKM. V dropped 6 bases and J dropped 1 base, with 13 bases sitting between them. The CDR3 contains 15 residues. As DNA, the CDR3 is TGTGCCAGCAGATCTGAAGGGGGAAGCAATCAGCCCCAGCATTTT. This sequence encodes CASRSEGGSNQPQHF.

The rearrangement links TRBV28 to TRBJ2-5; possible D gene TRBD1, 5 bases. Per germline, CDR1 MDHEN and CDR2 SYDVKM. The CDR3 runs to 14 residues. V shed 2 bases and J shed 5 bases, with 12 bases lying between them. The CDR3: CASSLQGPSETQYF. In DNA form, the CDR3 reads TGTGCCAGCAGTTTACAGGGCCCATCTGAGACCCAGTACTTC.

This clone was detected once. This chain links TRBV5-6 with TRBJ1-2; TRBD1 aligns across 8 bases. This CDR3 comprises 15 residues. V trimming: 3 bases; J trimming: 6 bases; junction bases outside the gene matches: 10. Germline-derived CDR1 and CDR2 are SGHDT and YYEEEE. CDR3 sequence (DNA): TGTGCCAGCAGCTCGGGGGACAGGACGGGCAATGGCTACACCTTC. This sequence encodes CASSSGDRTGNGYTF.

A single count supports this clone. V and J are TRBV10-1 and TRBJ2-1; 12 nucleotides line up with TRBD2. Per the germline V gene, CDR1 is WNHNN and CDR2 is SYGVQD (reference sequence). V was clipped by 7 bases and J by 4 bases; unmatched bases: 5. The CDR3 runs 15 residues. The chain's CDR3 is CASIKGLAGYNEQFF. The CDR3 coding sequence is TGCGCCAGCATTAAAGGACTAGCGGGGTACAATGAGCAGTTCTTC.

The chain has TRBV30 and TRBJ2-5, with D maybe TRBD1 (6 bases). The CDR3 length is 15 residues. From germline, CDR1 is GTSNPN and CDR2 SVGIG (reference sequence). V was shortened by 4 bases and J by 5 bases, with 20 bases between the two germline ends. This chain's CDR3 is CAWTHGQPGRETQYF. CDR3 nucleotide sequence: TGTGCCTGGACTCACGGACAGCCGGGCCGGGAGACCCAGTACTTC. The entire variable domain, with the rest obtained from reference TRBV30 and TRBJ2-5, is as follows: SQTIHQWPATLVQPVGSPLSLECTVEGTSNPNLYWYRQAAGRGLQLLFYSVGIGQISSEVPQNLSASRPQDRQFILSSKKLLLSDSGFYLCAWTHGQPGRETQYFGPGTRLLVL.

This clone was seen ten or more times. The chain combines TRBV5-1 with TRBJ1-6; perhaps TRBD1 as D (6 bases). V was clipped by 4 bases and J by 11 bases, with 16 bases between them. This CDR3 contains 14 residues. Germline CDR1 SGHRS, CDR2 YFSETQ. The CDR3, as DNA: TGCGCCAGCAGCCTAGGGAGGGGGTTAGCACCCCTCCACTTT. Translation: CASSLGRGLAPLHF.

The chain links TRBV18 to TRBJ2-3; possibly TRBD2 for D (6 bases). Trimming shortened V by 2 bases and J by 4 bases, and 22 bases separated the two germline ends. Germline CDR1 is KGHSH and CDR2 is LQKENI. This CDR3 spans 18 amino acids. The CDR3 here is CASSPVVGDGRGPDTQYF. CDR3 bases: TGTGCCAGCTCACCAGTGGTTGGGGACGGGAGAGGACCAGATACGCAGTATTTT.

The chain employs TRBV7-3 and TRBJ2-3, with 9 nucleotides matching TRBD1. This CDR3 has 14 amino acids. Germline V gene lookup returns CDR1 SGHTA and CDR2 FQGTGA. With 5 bases clipped from V and 4 bases from J, the junction kept 4 bases outside the gene matches. For the CDR3, the DNA is TGTGCCAGCAGCCAGACAGGGGGGGCAGATACGCAGTATTTT. Amino acid sequence: CASSQTGGADTQYF.

The chain joins TRBV7-8 to TRBJ2-7; D may be TRBD2 (7 bases). Deletions cut 1 base from V and 0 bases from J, with 10 bases between. Germline V gives CDR1 SGHVS, CDR2 FQNEAQ. The CDR3 runs to 15 residues. The chain's CDR3 is CASSLVGGASYEQYF. As DNA, the CDR3 is TGTGCCAGCAGCTTAGTGGGGGGGGCCTCCTACGAGCAGTACTTC.